Listed below are T cell receptor beta chains from one sample, sequenced in a study of memory CD4+ T cells and cytomegalovirus serostatus. Measured with immunoSEQ multiplex PCR; TCRdb has only the in-frame clones, and not every one. Of around 76,000 clones in the sample, just under 80% were seen once. The sequenced sample was memory CD4+ T cells from blood. These receptors all stem from an adult in good health and CMV-seropositive. The CDR3 runs from the conserved cysteine through the conserved F or W. A D gene is named only where the DNA matches it firmly. Size tells how often a clone was seen (once, few, many) or the class of an expanded clone, and some rows leave it out.

d_call	v_call	clone_size	j_call	cdr3_aa	cdr3_nt
TRBD1	TRBV7-9	few	TRBJ1-1	CASSFPTGNMNTEAFF	TGTGCCAGCAGCTTCCCGACAGGGAACATGAACACTGAAGCTTTCTTT
-	TRBV6-5	-	TRBJ2-1	CASSSINEQFF	TGTGCCAGCAGTTCCATCAATGAGCAGTTCTTC
TRBD1	TRBV7-6	-	TRBJ2-2	CASSATGTGEGGELFF	TGTGCCAGCAGCGCGACCGGGACAGGGGAGGGCGGGGAGCTGTTTTTT
-	TRBV5-4	-	TRBJ2-3	CASSSESLGDTQYF	TGTGCCAGCAGTTCTGAATCCCTCGGGGATACGCAGTATTTT
TRBD2	TRBV11-2	-	TRBJ2-1	CASSRTGGAYNEQFF	TGTGCCAGCAGCCGTACGGGGGGAGCCTACAATGAGCAGTTCTTC
-	TRBV2	-	TRBJ2-3	CASSRGEGVARFMDTQYF	TGTGCCAGCAGCAGGGGGGAGGGGGTAGCGCGGTTTATGGATACGCAGTATTTT
TRBD1	TRBV4-3	-	TRBJ1-2	CASSLTQGAYGYTF	TGCGCCAGCAGCCTTACACAGGGGGCTTATGGCTACACCTTC
-	TRBV7-9	-	TRBJ2-2	CASSLMSTGELFF	TGTGCCAGCAGCTTAATGTCCACCGGGGAGCTGTTTTTT
TRBD1	TRBV19	-	TRBJ1-6	CASSPTGQGNSPLHF	TGTGCCAGTAGTCCCACGGGACAGGGGAATTCACCCCTCCACTTT
-	TRBV5-1	-	TRBJ1-1	CASSLAAGGTEAFF	TGCGCCAGCAGCTTGGCGGCAGGTGGTACTGAAGCTTTCTTT